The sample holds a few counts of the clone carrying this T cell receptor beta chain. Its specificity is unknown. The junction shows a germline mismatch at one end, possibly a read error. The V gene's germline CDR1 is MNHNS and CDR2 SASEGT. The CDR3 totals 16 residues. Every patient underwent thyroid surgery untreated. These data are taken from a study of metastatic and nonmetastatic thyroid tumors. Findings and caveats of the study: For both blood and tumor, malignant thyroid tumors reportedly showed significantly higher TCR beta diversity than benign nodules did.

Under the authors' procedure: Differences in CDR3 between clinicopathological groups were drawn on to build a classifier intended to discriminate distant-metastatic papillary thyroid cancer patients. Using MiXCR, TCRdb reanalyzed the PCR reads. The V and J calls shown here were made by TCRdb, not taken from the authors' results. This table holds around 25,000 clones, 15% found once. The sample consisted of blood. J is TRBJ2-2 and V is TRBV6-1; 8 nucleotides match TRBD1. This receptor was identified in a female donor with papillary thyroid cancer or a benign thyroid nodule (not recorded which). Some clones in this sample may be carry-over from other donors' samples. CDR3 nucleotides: TGTGCCATCAGTGGATGGACAGGGCTTAACACCGGGGAGCTGTTTTTT. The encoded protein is CAISGWTGLNTGELFF.